This T cell receptor (beta chain) is from a study of blood T cell repertoires in COVID-19. The germline V gene has CDR1 SQVTM and CDR2 ANQGSEA. The CDR3 runs 13 residues. The trim removed 8 bases at V and 1 base at J, leaving 5 bases unmatched. The participants were between about 18 and 90 years old and came from some 23 US areas. Among Cohort 3 donors, those recovered had two negative PCRs, clearance, or symptom resolution. How the authors handled the data: The assay estimated nucleated cells by amplifying reference gene primers. This table comes from immunoSEQ multiplex PCR, and its TCRdb copy is limited to in-frame clones, with some not included. V and J calls and clone size come straight from that table; D and trimming were deduced from the DNA. The sample includes approximately 330,000 clones, roughly 89% of them seen just once.

The chain combines TRBV29-1 with TRBJ2-5, with 9 positions matching TRBD2. The clonotype was recovered from a woman aged 25-40 years who had recovered from COVID-19. Sequencing input: PBMCs or T cells enriched from blood (not recorded which). CDR3: CSFSGRPQETQYF. CDR3 nucleotides: TGCAGCTTTAGCGGGAGACCCCAAGAGACCCAGTACTTC.